Below are 18 T cell receptor beta chains sequenced from a single sample in a study of cytomegalovirus exposure and HLA in healthy donors. PCR was performed using 60 Vbeta and 13 Jbeta primers. Assay used: immunoSEQ multiplex PCR; TCRdb lists only in-frame clones, some missing. The record lists approximately 150,000 clones, of which the ten most abundant hold about 1.6%. The sequencing input was PBMCs. The receptors shown here come from a woman between 45 and 60 years old in good health and CMV-seronegative.

This chain uses TRBV10-3 with TRBJ1-2; tentatively, D is TRBD1 (5 bases). The CDR3 consists of 13 residues. The germline gives CDR1 ENHRY, CDR2 SYGVKD. The germline V and J ends were trimmed by 10 bases and 6 bases, with 18 bases remaining between them. CDR3 amino acids: CANAETGGDGYTF. The CDR3 DNA reads TGTGCCAACGCGGAGACCGGGGGGGATGGCTACACCTTC.

V gene TRBV4-2 combines with J gene TRBJ2-7, with TRBD1 as a possible D gene (6 bases). The CDR3 covers 13 residues. Germline-derived CDR1 and CDR2 are LGHNA and YNFKEQ. Trimming shortened V by 1 base and J by 3 bases, and 7 bases separated the two germline ends. The CDR3 DNA is TGTGCCAGCAGCCAAGGGACAGTCTACGAGCAGTACTTC. Its translation: CASSQGTVYEQYF.

The chain joins TRBV6-5 to TRBJ2-3, with TRBD2 matching 9 bases. The germline V gene encodes CDR1 MNHEY and CDR2 SVGAGI. The junction had 4 bases not matched to a gene; V was cut back by 6 bases and J by 0 bases. The CDR3 spans 15 residues. The CDR3 region is CASSRGGASTDTQYF. CDR3 nucleotides: TGTGCCAGCAGCCGCGGGGGGGCTAGCACAGATACGCAGTATTTT.

J is TRBJ1-5 and V is TRBV29-1; 7 bases match TRBD1. This CDR3 spans 13 amino acids. CDR1 and CDR2 from the germline V gene are SQVTM and ANQGSEA. V lost 5 bases to trimming and J lost 13 bases; unmatched junction nucleotides: 14. CDR3 residues: CSVKDRQEGYQHF. In DNA, the CDR3 is TGCAGCGTTAAGGACAGGCAGGAAGGCTATCAGCATTTT. Supplemented by reference TRBV29-1 and TRBJ1-5, the full variable domain reads SAVISQKPSRDICQRGTSLTIQCQVDSQVTMMFWYRQQPGQSLTLIATANQGSEATYESGFVIDKFPISRPNLTFSTLTVSNMSPEDSSIYLCSVKDRQEGYQHFGDGTRLSIL.

V usage is TRBV7-8 and J usage is TRBJ2-5; 11 bases agree with TRBD2. The CDR3 is made up of 15 amino acids. V gave up 3 bases and J gave up 5 bases; unmatched junction bases: 5. Germline assignment: CDR1 SGHVS and CDR2 FQNEAQ. The CDR3 sequence is CASSLTSGDFETQYF. The CDR3 region has the DNA TGTGCCAGCAGCTTGACTAGCGGGGATTTTGAGACCCAGTACTTC.

The chain uses TRBV9 and TRBJ1-1; possibly TRBD1 for D (6 bases). Per germline, CDR1 SGDLS and CDR2 YYNGEE. The V end was cut by 3 bases, the J end by 6 bases, with 12 bases between. The CDR3 covers 13 residues. This chain's CDR3 is CASSGTGIAEAFF. The CDR3 DNA is TGTGCCAGCAGCGGAACAGGGATCGCTGAAGCTTTCTTT.

The rearrangement joins TRBV15 to TRBJ2-7; tentatively, D is TRBD1 (5 bases). Germline-derived CDR1 and CDR2 are LNHNV and YYDKDF (reference sequence). V was trimmed by 4 bases and J by 7 bases, leaving 8 bases between them. The CDR3 is made up of 11 amino acids. Here the CDR3 reads CATSTYREQYF. The CDR3 bases are TGTGCCACCAGCACGTACAGGGAGCAGTACTTC. The variable domain in full, with the rest retrieved from reference TRBV15 and TRBJ2-7, is DAMVIQNPRYQVTQFGKPVTLSCSQTLNHNVMYWYQQKSSQAPKLLFHYYDKDFNNEADTPDNFQSRRPNTSFCFLDIRSPGLGDTAMYLCATSTYREQYFGPGTRLTVT.

The chain recombines TRBV4-2 with TRBJ2-1; TRBD2 might be the D (5 bases). The CDR3 contains 14 residues. Germline assignment: CDR1 LGHNA and CDR2 YNFKEQ. V lost 0 bases and J lost 6, with 9 bases in between. As DNA, the CDR3 is TGTGCCAGCAGCCAAGATGCTAGCCCCAATGAGCAGTTCTTC. Protein product: CASSQDASPNEQFF.

The chain couples TRBV5-6 to TRBJ2-5; D is unclear. Germline CDR1 reads SGHDT; CDR2 reads YYEEEE. Trimming took off 4 bases at V and 5 bases at J, with 12 bases between the two ends. CDR3 length: 13 residues. Here the CDR3 reads CASSLWPPETQYF. CDR3 in DNA: TGTGCCAGCAGCCTTTGGCCACCGGAGACCCAGTACTTC. The whole variable domain, filled in from reference TRBV5-6 and TRBJ2-5, reads DAGVTQSPTHLIKTRGQQVTLRCSPKSGHDTVSWYQQALGQGPQFIFQYYEEEERQRGNFPDRFSGHQFPNYSSELNVNALLLGDSALYLCASSLWPPETQYFGPGTRLLVL.

In DNA form, the CDR3 reads TGTGCCAGCCAAGAAAGCGATCAGCCCCAGCATTTT. Translation gives CASQESDQPQHF. J is TRBJ1-5 and V is TRBV28; unclear D gene. Germline CDR1 and CDR2: MDHEN and SYDVKM. Trimming removed 8 bases at V and 5 bases at J, with 10 bases between. This CDR3 region has 12 residues.

The V call is TRBV5-1, the J call TRBJ2-7, with 14 bases identical to TRBD2. The J segment lost 4 bases and the V segment lost 0 bases, leaving 3 bases of the junction unmatched. Germline V gene lookup returns CDR1 SGHRS and CDR2 YFSETQ. This CDR3 has 16 residues. Here the CDR3 reads CASSLGLAGGQYEQYF. CDR3 DNA: TGCGCCAGCAGCTTGGGACTAGCGGGAGGGCAGTACGAGCAGTACTTC.

The CDR3 is CASTPGTRGGHYEQYF. The CDR3, as DNA: TGTGCCAGTACTCCCGGGACCCGGGGGGGACATTACGAGCAGTACTTC. V usage is TRBV19 and J usage is TRBJ2-7; 8 bases line up with TRBD2. There are 16 residues in the CDR3. Germline CDR1 LNHDA, CDR2 SQIVND (reference sequence). The junction had 15 bases not matched to a gene; V was cut back by 7 bases and J by 4 bases.

The chain links TRBV4-2 to TRBJ2-5; possibly TRBD2 for D (5 bases). This CDR3 spans 13 amino acids. V shed 4 bases and J shed 7 bases, with 13 bases lying between them. The germline CDR1 and CDR2 sequences are LGHNA and YNFKEQ. The CDR3 sequence: CASSPLVEGTQYF. CDR3 nucleotides: TGTGCCAGCAGCCCTCTCGTAGAGGGGACCCAGTACTTC.

The chain uses TRBV18 and TRBJ1-2, with 7 bases fitting TRBD1. J gave up 7 bases and V 0 bases, and 2 bases lay outside the gene matches. Germline V gene lookup returns CDR1 KGHSH and CDR2 LQKENI. CDR3 length equals 13 residues. The CDR3 spells CASSPPGQIGYTF. The CDR3 DNA reads as TGTGCCAGCTCACCACCGGGACAGATTGGCTACACCTTC.

The chain recombines TRBV7-3 with TRBJ2-1, with 11 bases matching TRBD2. The CDR3 totals 17 residues. The V gene end was trimmed by 5 bases and the J gene end by 0 bases; junction bases not matched to a gene: 6. The V gene's germline CDR1 is SGHTA and CDR2 FQGTGA. In DNA, the CDR3 is TGTGCCAGCAGCCCGGATAGCGGGAGGGCCTCCTACAATGAGCAGTTCTTC. Protein product: CASSPDSGRASYNEQFF.

The gene calls are TRBV9 and TRBJ2-1; 12 positions agree with TRBD1. CDR3 size: 17 residues. J lost 10 bases, V lost 0 bases, and 11 bases had no gene match. Germline V gives CDR1 SGDLS, CDR2 YYNGEE. The CDR3 loop reads CASSVGVGDRGHYEQFF. The DNA for the CDR3 is TGTGCCAGCAGCGTAGGGGTTGGGGACAGGGGGCATTACGAGCAGTTCTTC.

CDR3 sequence: CASSSPGGNTEAFF. The DNA for the CDR3 is TGTGCCAGCAGTTCGCCAGGGGGGAACACTGAAGCTTTCTTT. The V call is TRBV28, the J call TRBJ1-1, with 7 bases lining up with TRBD1. Looked up from germline, CDR1 is MDHEN and CDR2 is SYDVKM. This CDR3 spans 14 amino acids. The junction had 3 bases not matched to a gene; V was cut back by 4 bases and J by 1 base.

The CDR3 coding sequence is TGTGCCTGGAGTGTAAACAGGGGCATACAGCCCCAGCATTTT. It is translated as CAWSVNRGIQPQHF. V gene TRBV30 combines with J gene TRBJ1-5, with 7 bases aligning to TRBD1. There are 14 residues in the CDR3. The germline V gene has CDR1 GTSNPN and CDR2 SVGIG (reference sequence). With 0 bases clipped from V and 7 bases from J, the junction kept 6 bases outside the gene matches. Filled out from reference TRBV30 and TRBJ1-5, the complete variable domain reads SQTIHQWPATLVQPVGSPLSLECTVEGTSNPNLYWYRQAAGRGLQLLFYSVGIGQISSEVPQNLSASRPQDRQFILSSKKLLLSDSGFYLCAWSVNRGIQPQHFGDGTRLSIL.